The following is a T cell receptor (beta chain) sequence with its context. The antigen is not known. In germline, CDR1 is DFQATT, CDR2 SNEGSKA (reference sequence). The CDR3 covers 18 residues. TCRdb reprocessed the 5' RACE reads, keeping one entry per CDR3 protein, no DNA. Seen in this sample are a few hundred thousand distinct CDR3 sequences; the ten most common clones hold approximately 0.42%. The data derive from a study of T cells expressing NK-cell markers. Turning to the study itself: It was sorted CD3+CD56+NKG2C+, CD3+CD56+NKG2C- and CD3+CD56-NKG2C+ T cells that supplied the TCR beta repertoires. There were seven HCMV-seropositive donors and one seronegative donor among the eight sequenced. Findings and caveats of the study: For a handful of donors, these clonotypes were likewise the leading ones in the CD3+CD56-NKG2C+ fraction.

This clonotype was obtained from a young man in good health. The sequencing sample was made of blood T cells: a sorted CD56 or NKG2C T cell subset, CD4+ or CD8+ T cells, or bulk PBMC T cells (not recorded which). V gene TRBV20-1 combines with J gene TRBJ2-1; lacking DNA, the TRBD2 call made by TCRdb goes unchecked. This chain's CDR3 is CSASASRLAGGWYNEQFF.